These 18 T cell receptor beta chains came from one sample sequenced in a study of Ad26.COV2.S vaccination and SARS-CoV-2 variants. Stated treatment: some 19 received Ad26.COV2.S at low or high dose, single or two shots; roughly five received placebo; per-sample allocation not given. All samples were drawn on day 63, counting from the first vaccine or placebo injection. Generated by immunoSEQ multiplex PCR, the TCRdb table keeps only in-frame clones and is missing some. The profile covers more than 300,000 clones, with 75% to 90% appearing a single time and around 10% taken by the ten largest. The specimen comprised peripheral blood, sampled in a trial of Ad26.COV2.S vaccine versus placebo. Receptors were obtained from a person aged 18-60 years who received the Ad26.COV2.S COVID-19 vaccine or a placebo.

V gene TRBV18 combines with J gene TRBJ1-1; possibly TRBD1 for D (6 bases). The CDR3 consists of 17 residues. V lost 0 bases to trimming and J lost 0 bases, with 14 bases between them. CDR1 and CDR2 (germline): KGHSH, LQKENI. In nucleotides, the CDR3 is TGTGCCAGCTCACCACCAGATAGGGGGGGATTGAACACTGAAGCTTTCTTT. Residues: CASSPPDRGGLNTEAFF.

V is TRBV6-5 and J is TRBJ1-4, with a possible D match to TRBD1 (6 bases). Germline CDR1 and CDR2: MNHEY and SVGAGI. This CDR3 has 14 residues. V was trimmed by 10 bases and J by 5 bases, leaving 17 bases between them. CDR3 loop: CATAQTGLNEKLFF. In DNA, the CDR3 is TGTGCCACTGCTCAGACAGGCCTCAATGAAAAACTGTTTTTT.

The chain has TRBV5-1 and TRBJ2-7; TRBD2 is a possible D gene (5 bases). Germline V gives CDR1 SGHRS, CDR2 YFSETQ. The CDR3 length is 16 residues. V was clipped by 3 bases and J by 3 bases, with 19 bases between them. The DNA for the CDR3 is TGCGCCAGCAGCTCTTTCCCGGGGTTGGGCGACTACGAGCAGTACTTC. Encoded protein: CASSSFPGLGDYEQYF.

The V call is TRBV7-2, the J call TRBJ2-5, with 15 bases fitting TRBD2. The CDR3 runs 14 residues. The trim removed 5 bases at V and 7 bases at J, leaving 2 bases unmatched. Germline loops: CDR1 SGHTA, CDR2 FQGNSA. The CDR3 spells CASSPGLAGGTQYF. CDR3 bases: TGTGCCAGCAGCCCGGGACTAGCGGGAGGGACCCAGTACTTC. Combining the CDR3 with reference TRBV7-2 and TRBJ2-5 gives the whole variable domain GAGVSQSPSNKVTEKGKDVELRCDPISGHTALYWYRQSLGQGLEFLIYFQGNSAPDKSGLPSDRFSAERTGGSVSTLTIQRTQQEDSAVYLCASSPGLAGGTQYFGPGTRLLVL.

A remark on this clone: The limits of the CDR3 on the DNA are not certain, so only TCRdb's listed CDR3 is given. The chain links TRBV7-9 to TRBJ1-2. The CDR3 spans 18 amino acids, including both terminal residues. Germline assignment: CDR1 SEHNR and CDR2 FQNEAQ (reference sequence). CDR3: CASSRTSVADGANYGYTF.

This chain uses TRBV24-1 with TRBJ2-1; TRBD2 aligns across 9 bases. The CDR3 has 16 amino acids. J gave up 2 bases and V 3 bases, and 4 bases lay outside the gene matches. The germline V gene has CDR1 KGHDR and CDR2 SFDVKD. CDR3 coding DNA: TGTGCCACCAGTGATGACCTAGCGGGACCCTACAATGAGCAGTTCTTC. This encodes CATSDDLAGPYNEQFF.

The chain joins TRBV9 to TRBJ2-7; 7 bases align to TRBD1. Germline assignment: CDR1 SGDLS and CDR2 YYNGEE. This CDR3 is 14 amino acids long. V gave up 6 bases and J gave up 0 bases; unmatched junction bases: 6. The CDR3 reads CASTEGASSYEQYF. The DNA for the CDR3 is TGTGCCAGCACCGAGGGGGCAAGCTCCTACGAGCAGTACTTC.

The chain carries TRBV30 and TRBJ1-4, with TRBD1 as a possible D gene (5 bases). The germline V and J ends were trimmed by 3 bases and 14 bases, with 16 bases remaining between them. The CDR3 runs to 12 residues. The germline CDR1 and CDR2 sequences are GTSNPN and SVGIG (reference sequence). The chain's CDR3 is CAWRGPSGLLFF. DNA of the CDR3: TGTGCCTGGAGGGGGCCGTCGGGACTCCTGTTTTTT.

The chain recombines TRBV7-8 with TRBJ2-1; a weak D match, TRBD2 (6 bases). Germline CDR1 and CDR2: SGHVS and FQNEAQ. The CDR3 has 13 residues. The V and J ends lost 5 bases and 8 bases respectively, with 13 bases between them. Here the CDR3 DNA reads TGTGCCAGCAGCCCGGGGAGGATTCATGAGCAGTTCTTC. Its protein is CASSPGRIHEQFF.

A few counts support this clone. The genes are TRBV5-1 and TRBJ2-7; D might be TRBD2 (5 bases). The CDR3 is 15 residues long. Deletions cut 0 bases from V and 2 bases from J, with 12 bases between. Germline CDR1 and CDR2: SGHRS and YFSETQ. The CDR3 DNA reads TGCGCCAGCAGCTTGGACGGGATCACTGCCTACGAGCAGTACTTC. It yields the protein CASSLDGITAYEQYF.

The gene calls are TRBV7-3 and TRBJ2-3; TRBD1 matches 8 bases. Germline V gene lookup returns CDR1 SGHTA and CDR2 FQGTGA. J gave up 4 bases and V 3 bases, and 6 bases lay outside the gene matches. The CDR3 covers 15 residues. CDR3 sequence: CASSLSRGRADTQYF. Written as DNA, the CDR3 is TGTGCCAGCAGCTTGTCCAGGGGGCGCGCAGATACGCAGTATTTT.

This clone came up once. The CDR3 bases are TGTGCCAGCAGCGTAGCCTCAGGACCGGTACACGATGAGCAGTTCTTC. Amino acid sequence: CASSVASGPVHDEQFF. This chain connects TRBV9 to TRBJ2-1; D unclear. CDR1 and CDR2 from the germline V gene are SGDLS and YYNGEE. CDR3 length: 16 amino acids. V was pared by 0 bases and J by 8 bases, with 18 bases between.

The chain links TRBV6-5 to TRBJ1-6; no clear D. V shed 9 bases and J shed 4 bases, with 13 bases lying between them. The CDR3 is made up of 14 amino acids. Germline V gene data show CDR1 as MNHEY and CDR2 as SVGAGI. CDR3 nucleotide sequence: TGTGCCAGTCTAACCGCCGGGTATAATTCACCCCTCCACTTT. This encodes CASLTAGYNSPLHF.

CDR3 nucleotides: TGTGCCAGCAGTTTCGCGGGGCAGCGGGAGACCCAGTACTTC. Its protein is CASSFAGQRETQYF. The rearrangement uses TRBV27 and TRBJ2-5, with D perhaps TRBD2 (6 bases). The V end was cut by 3 bases, the J end by 5 bases, with 13 bases between. Germline loops: CDR1 MNHEY, CDR2 SMNVEV (reference sequence). The CDR3 length is 14 residues.

The rearrangement links TRBV28 to TRBJ2-3, with 10 positions matching TRBD2. The junction had 16 bases not matched to a gene; V was cut back by 6 bases and J by 7 bases. Looked up from germline, CDR1 is MDHEN and CDR2 is SYDVKM. The CDR3 has 17 amino acids. CDR3 sequence (DNA): TGTGCCAGCAGCTCCCCCCTGAAGCGGGGGGGTTCGAATACGCAGTATTTT. It codes for CASSSPLKRGGSNTQYF.

The chain carries TRBV7-9 and TRBJ2-5; the D gene could be TRBD1 or TRBD2 (5 bases each). V lost 5 bases, J lost 1 base, and 20 bases lay in between. The CDR3 extends over 17 amino acids. CDR1 is SEHNR and CDR2 is FQNEAQ in the germline V gene (reference sequence). The CDR3 nucleotides are TGTGCCAGCAGCCAATGGGGCAGAGGGTTCCTCCAAGAGACCCAGTACTTC. Protein sequence: CASSQWGRGFLQETQYF.

The genes are TRBV7-9 and TRBJ1-1; a weak D match, TRBD1 (6 bases). Germline V lookup: CDR1 SEHNR, CDR2 FQNEAQ (reference sequence). Trimming shortened V by 2 bases and J by 4 bases, and 11 bases separated the two germline ends. The CDR3 consists of 14 residues. The CDR3 region is CASSLRGGPTEAFF. The CDR3 DNA reads TGTGCCAGCAGCTTACGTGGGGGGCCCACTGAAGCTTTCTTT. Combining the CDR3 with reference TRBV7-9 and TRBJ1-1 gives the whole variable domain DTGVSQNPRHKITKRGQNVTFRCDPISEHNRLYWYRQTLGQGPEFLTYFQNEAQLEKSRLLSDRFSAERPKGSFSTLEIQRTEQGDSAMYLCASSLRGGPTEAFFGQGTRLTVV.

J is TRBJ2-2 and V is TRBV28; tentatively, D is TRBD2 (5 bases). Trimming removed 4 bases from V and 5 bases from J, with 14 bases in between. The length of the CDR3 is 15 residues. Germline CDR1 reads MDHEN; CDR2 reads SYDVKM. This CDR3 is CASSWSLAGTGELFF. The CDR3 nucleotides read TGTGCCAGCAGTTGGTCCTTGGCGGGTACCGGGGAGCTGTTTTTT.